The 22 T cell receptor beta chains given below trace back to one sample, sequenced in a study of radiotherapy plus CTLA-4 blockade in lung cancer. Here immunoSEQ multiplex PCR was the method, and the copy in TCRdb shows in-frame clones only, minus some. The table has approximately 38,000 clones, around 85% seen once. This material consisted of peripheral blood, taken from a patient treated with radiotherapy plus ipilimumab. Every receptor here comes from a human donor with non-small cell lung cancer whose response to radiotherapy plus ipilimumab could not be evaluated.

The table lists this clone with a few counts. This chain links TRBV4-2 with TRBJ1-4, with a possible D match to TRBD1 (5 bases). CDR1 and CDR2 from the germline V gene are LGHNA and YNFKEQ. V lost 0 bases and J lost 15, with 20 bases in between. CDR3 length equals 15 residues. DNA of the CDR3: TGTGCCAGCAGCCAAGAGTATTTGGGCGGACGGGGGGTGTTTTTT. Protein product: CASSQEYLGGRGVFF.

The rearrangement joins TRBV4-1 to TRBJ2-3, with TRBD2 matching 10 bases. Trimming cost V 6 bases and J 1 base; bases outside gene matches: 16. CDR3 length: 19 residues. Germline-derived CDR1 and CDR2 are MGHRA and YSYEKL. This CDR3 is CASRPLRESGGARTDTQYF. CDR3 coding DNA: TGCGCCAGCAGACCGTTGAGGGAAAGCGGGGGGGCCCGCACAGATACGCAGTATTTT.

The J gene is TRBJ2-5, the V gene TRBV5-4, with D perhaps matching TRBD1 (5 bases). V lost 0 bases, J lost 1 base, and 7 bases lay in between. Germline CDR1 reads SGHNT; CDR2 reads YYREEE (reference sequence). This CDR3 is 14 amino acids long. In DNA form, the CDR3 reads TGTGCCAGCAGCTTGGTGGACACCCAAGAGACCCAGTACTTC. It is translated as CASSLVDTQETQYF.

The V gene is TRBV5-1, the J gene TRBJ2-2; TRBD2 is a possible D gene (6 bases). The germline V gene encodes CDR1 SGHRS and CDR2 YFSETQ. The V and J ends lost 0 bases and 5 bases respectively, with 14 bases between them. The CDR3 length is 16 residues. CDR3 sequence reads: CASSLGRGTGTGELFF. CDR3 nucleotide sequence: TGCGCCAGCAGCTTGGGCCGGGGGACCGGGACCGGGGAGCTGTTTTTT.

V is TRBV21-1 and J is TRBJ1-1. TRBV21-1 is an annotated pseudogene. This CDR3 is built from 15 residues. The CDR3 reads CASSKLGSPLLEAFF. In nucleotides, the CDR3 is TGTGCCAGCAGCAAACTCGGGTCCCCCCTCCTTGAAGCTTTCTTT.

The V gene is TRBV6-5, the J gene TRBJ1-6; no definite D call. The CDR3 sequence is 15 residues long. V lost 0 bases and J 13 bases, leaving 16 bases between the germline ends. Germline CDR1 reads MNHEY; CDR2 reads SVGAGI. DNA for the CDR3: TGTGCCAGCAGTTACTCGGCAGGCCCACTGGATCCCCTCCACTTT. Protein sequence: CASSYSAGPLDPLHF.

The V and J genes are TRBV5-1 and TRBJ2-6; tentative D call: TRBD2 (5 bases). This CDR3 region has 14 residues. The germline gives CDR1 SGHRS, CDR2 YFSETQ. V gave up 4 bases and J gave up 4 bases, with 9 bases separating them. The CDR3 DNA follows: TGCGCCAGCAGCCCGAGGGCGGGGGCCAACGTCCTGACTTTC. The encoded protein is CASSPRAGANVLTF.

This clone was observed a handful of times. This chain uses TRBV10-3 with TRBJ2-1, with D hard to call. V gave up 3 bases and J gave up 6 bases, with 9 bases separating them. Germline lookup yields CDR1 ENHRY and CDR2 SYGVKD. The CDR3 has 13 residues. The CDR3 DNA is TGTGCCATCAGTGAAACGATGGCCAATGAGCAGTTCTTC. Encoded protein: CAISETMANEQFF.

V usage is TRBV5-1 and J usage is TRBJ2-1; 9 nucleotides align to TRBD1. Germline values: CDR1 SGHRS, CDR2 YFSETQ. The CDR3 has 14 residues. J lost 6 bases, V lost 4 bases, and 5 bases had no gene match. The CDR3 sequence is CASSGTGLFNEQFF. In DNA, the CDR3 is TGCGCCAGCAGCGGGACAGGGCTATTCAATGAGCAGTTCTTC.

V and J are TRBV29-1 and TRBJ1-1; the match to TRBD1 covers 8 bases. Losses at the gene ends were 7 bases for V and 0 bases for J; bases not matched to a gene: 7. The CDR3 is 14 residues long. CDR1 is SQVTM, CDR2 ANQGSEA, per germline. CDR3 sequence reads: CSGGTGNMNTEAFF. The CDR3 bases are TGCAGCGGAGGGACAGGAAACATGAACACTGAAGCTTTCTTT.

The chain joins TRBV29-1 to TRBJ2-1, with 14 bases fitting TRBD2. The CDR3 covers 14 residues. With 7 bases clipped from V and 7 bases from J, the junction kept 6 bases outside the gene matches. CDR1 is SQVTM and CDR2 is ANQGSEA in the germline V gene. The CDR3 DNA reads TGCAGCGCAGGGACTAGCGGGAGTGGGAATGAGCAGTTCTTC. This gives the protein CSAGTSGSGNEQFF.

Concerning this clone: Mismatch with germline at one junction end may stem from a read error. The rearrangement links TRBV15 to TRBJ2-1, with D possibly matching TRBD1 (7 bases). CDR3 length: 13 residues. Germline CDR1 reads LNHNV; CDR2 reads YYDKDF (reference sequence). The CDR3 sequence: CATSRVLGQGGLF. The DNA for the CDR3 is TGTGCCACCAGCAGAGTTCTCGGGCAGGGGGGTCTCTTC. Complete variable domain (other parts from reference TRBV15 and TRBJ2-1): DAMVIQNPRYQVTQFGKPVTLSCSQTLNHNVMYWYQQKSSQAPKLLFHYYDKDFNNEADTPDNFQSRRPNTSFCFLDIRSPGLGDTAMYLCATSRVLGQGGLFGPGTRLTVL.

The chain has TRBV19 and TRBJ2-7, with D possibly being TRBD2 (5 bases). The germline V gene encodes CDR1 LNHDA and CDR2 SQIVND (reference sequence). This CDR3 region has 15 residues. Between the trimmed V and J ends, which lost 5 bases and 0 bases, there was a span of 14 bases. The CDR3 DNA is TGTGCCAGTAGTTACGGGGTTGCGACCTCCTACGAGCAGTACTTC. Amino acids: CASSYGVATSYEQYF.

The chain links TRBV6-5 to TRBJ2-1; 8 bases agree with TRBD2. The junction had 2 bases not matched to a gene; V was cut back by 1 base and J by 3 bases. Looked up from germline, CDR1 is MNHEY and CDR2 is SVGAGI. This CDR3 contains 15 residues. The DNA of the CDR3 is TGTGCCAGCAGTTACTTAGCGGGATACTACAATGAGCAGTTCTTC. It translates to CASSYLAGYYNEQFF.

The chain recombines TRBV5-1 with TRBJ2-2, with D maybe TRBD1 (6 bases). The germline V and J ends were trimmed by 0 bases and 2 bases, with 17 bases remaining between them. From germline, CDR1 is SGHRS and CDR2 YFSETQ. This CDR3 is 18 amino acids long. CDR3 sequence reads: CASSLDAQGLRNTGELFF. For the CDR3, the DNA is TGCGCCAGCAGCTTGGATGCGCAGGGGCTGCGTAACACCGGGGAGCTGTTTTTT.

CDR3 bases: TGTGCCAGCAGCTTGGCCGGGCGGGAGGGGGTTTTCGAGCAGTTCTTC. This sequence encodes CASSLAGREGVFEQFF. This rearrangement joins TRBV5-5 to TRBJ2-1; 9 bases map to TRBD2. V lost 0 bases to trimming and J lost 10 bases; unmatched junction nucleotides: 11. CDR3 length: 16 amino acids. Germline assignment: CDR1 SGHKS and CDR2 YYEKEE (reference sequence).

A single count supports this clone. This CDR3 reads CATRRTGMNEQFF. The CDR3 coding sequence is TGTGCCACCCGAAGGACAGGGATGAATGAGCAGTTCTTC. V and J are TRBV5-8 and TRBJ2-1, with TRBD1 matching over 8 bases. Looked up from germline, CDR1 is SGHTS and CDR2 is YDEGEE. The CDR3 is 13 residues long. V shed 9 bases and J 7 bases; nucleotides not matched to a gene: 9. The whole variable domain, filled in from reference TRBV5-8 and TRBJ2-1, reads EAGVTQSPTHLIKTRGQQATLRCSPISGHTSVYWYQQALGLGLQFLLWYDEGEERNRGNFPPRFSGRQFPNYSSELNVNALELEDSALYLCATRRTGMNEQFFGPGTRLTVL.

The chain joins TRBV5-1 to TRBJ1-4; 7 bases align to TRBD1. Trimming cost V 1 base and J 3 bases; bases outside gene matches: 0. Germline V gene data show CDR1 as SGHRS and CDR2 as YFSETQ. This CDR3 contains 14 residues. This CDR3 is CASSLTGANEKLFF. CDR3 sequence (DNA): TGCGCCAGCAGCTTGACAGGGGCTAATGAAAAACTGTTTTTT.

This chain joins TRBV7-2 and TRBJ1-5, with 7 bases lining up with TRBD1. Looked up from germline, CDR1 is SGHTA and CDR2 is FQGNSA. The CDR3 runs 14 residues. The ends lost 5 bases at V and 3 bases at J; junction bases unmatched: 4. The CDR3 nucleotides read TGTGCCAGCAGCCTCAGGGGGTTCAATCAGCCCCAGCATTTT. This codes for CASSLRGFNQPQHF.

This clone was counted only a few times. The J gene is TRBJ2-2, the V gene TRBV7-3, with 8 bases identical to TRBD2. J gave up 5 bases and V 5 bases, and 7 bases lay outside the gene matches. CDR1 is SGHTA and CDR2 is FQGTGA in the germline V gene. The CDR3 contains 15 residues. The CDR3 DNA reads as TGTGCCAGCAGCATTAGCGGGGTGGTAACCGGGGAGCTGTTTTTT. This codes for CASSISGVVTGELFF. The full variable domain, with the rest looked up from reference TRBV7-3 and TRBJ2-2, is GAGVSQTPSNKVTEKGKYVELRCDPISGHTALYWYRQSLGQGPEFLIYFQGTGAADDSGLPNDRFFAVRPEGSVSTLKIQRTERGDSAVYLCASSISGVVTGELFFGEGSRLTVL.

The chain has TRBV6-1 and TRBJ1-5; no firm D call. The CDR3 covers 15 residues. Germline values: CDR1 MNHNS, CDR2 SASEGT. V lost 6 bases and J 2 bases, leaving 14 bases between the germline ends. The DNA of the CDR3 is TGTGCCAGCAGGGTCGGCGAGGCAGGCAATCAGCCCCAGCATTTT. This encodes CASRVGEAGNQPQHF.

This clone occurred a few times. The chain couples TRBV6-5 to TRBJ2-3; the match to TRBD2 covers 9 bases. The trim removed 7 bases at V and 6 bases at J, leaving 5 bases unmatched. Germline CDR1 MNHEY, CDR2 SVGAGI. The CDR3 is 13 amino acids. The CDR3: CASIGGGVDTQYF. DNA of the CDR3: TGTGCCAGCATCGGCGGGGGGGTGGATACGCAGTATTTT.